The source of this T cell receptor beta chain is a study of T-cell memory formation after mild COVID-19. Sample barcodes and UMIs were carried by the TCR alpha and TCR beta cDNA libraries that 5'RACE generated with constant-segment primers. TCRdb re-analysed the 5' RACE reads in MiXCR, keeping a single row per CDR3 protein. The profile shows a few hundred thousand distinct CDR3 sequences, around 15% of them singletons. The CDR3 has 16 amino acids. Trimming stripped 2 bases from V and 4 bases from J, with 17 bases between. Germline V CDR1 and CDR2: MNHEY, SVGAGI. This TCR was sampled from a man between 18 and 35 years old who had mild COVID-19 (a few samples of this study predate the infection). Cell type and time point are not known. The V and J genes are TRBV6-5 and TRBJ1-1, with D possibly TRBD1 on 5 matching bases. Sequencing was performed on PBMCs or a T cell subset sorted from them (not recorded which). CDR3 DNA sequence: TGTGCCAGCAGTTACGGATCGGGGGGTTGGGTCACTGAAGCTTTCTTT. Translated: CASSYGSGGWVTEAFF.